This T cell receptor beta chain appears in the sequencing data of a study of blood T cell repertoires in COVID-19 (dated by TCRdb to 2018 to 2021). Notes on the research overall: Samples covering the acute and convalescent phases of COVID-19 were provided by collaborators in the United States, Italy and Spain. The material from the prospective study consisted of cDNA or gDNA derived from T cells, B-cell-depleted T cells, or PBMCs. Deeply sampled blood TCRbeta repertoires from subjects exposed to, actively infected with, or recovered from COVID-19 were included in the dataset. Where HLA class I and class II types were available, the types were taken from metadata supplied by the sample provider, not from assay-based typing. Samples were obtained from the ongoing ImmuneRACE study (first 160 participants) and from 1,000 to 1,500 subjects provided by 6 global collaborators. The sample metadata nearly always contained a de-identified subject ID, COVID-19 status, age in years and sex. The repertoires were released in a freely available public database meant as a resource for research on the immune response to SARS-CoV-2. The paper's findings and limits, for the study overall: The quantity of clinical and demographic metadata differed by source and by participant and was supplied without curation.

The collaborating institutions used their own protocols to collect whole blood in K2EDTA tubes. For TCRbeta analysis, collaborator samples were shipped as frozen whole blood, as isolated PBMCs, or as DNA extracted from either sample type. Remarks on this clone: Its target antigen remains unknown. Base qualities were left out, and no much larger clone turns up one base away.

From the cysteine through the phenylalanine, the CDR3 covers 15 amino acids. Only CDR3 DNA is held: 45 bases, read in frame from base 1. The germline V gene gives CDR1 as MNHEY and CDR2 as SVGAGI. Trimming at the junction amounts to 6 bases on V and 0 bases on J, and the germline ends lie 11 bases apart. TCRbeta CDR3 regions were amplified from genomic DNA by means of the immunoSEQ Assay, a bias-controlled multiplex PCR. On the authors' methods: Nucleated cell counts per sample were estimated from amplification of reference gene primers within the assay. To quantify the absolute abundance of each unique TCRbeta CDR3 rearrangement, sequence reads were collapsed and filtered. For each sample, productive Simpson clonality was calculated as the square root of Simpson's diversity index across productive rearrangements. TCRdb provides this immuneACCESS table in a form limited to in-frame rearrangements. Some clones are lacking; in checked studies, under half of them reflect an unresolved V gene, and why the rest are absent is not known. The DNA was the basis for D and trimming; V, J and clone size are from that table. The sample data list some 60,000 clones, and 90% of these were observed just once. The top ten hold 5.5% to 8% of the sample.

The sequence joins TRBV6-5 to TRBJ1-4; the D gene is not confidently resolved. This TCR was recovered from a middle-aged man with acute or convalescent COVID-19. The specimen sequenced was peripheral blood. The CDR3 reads CASSSTRATNEKLFF. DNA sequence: TGTGCCAGCAGCTCCACGCGGGCAACTAATGAAAAACTGTTTTTT.